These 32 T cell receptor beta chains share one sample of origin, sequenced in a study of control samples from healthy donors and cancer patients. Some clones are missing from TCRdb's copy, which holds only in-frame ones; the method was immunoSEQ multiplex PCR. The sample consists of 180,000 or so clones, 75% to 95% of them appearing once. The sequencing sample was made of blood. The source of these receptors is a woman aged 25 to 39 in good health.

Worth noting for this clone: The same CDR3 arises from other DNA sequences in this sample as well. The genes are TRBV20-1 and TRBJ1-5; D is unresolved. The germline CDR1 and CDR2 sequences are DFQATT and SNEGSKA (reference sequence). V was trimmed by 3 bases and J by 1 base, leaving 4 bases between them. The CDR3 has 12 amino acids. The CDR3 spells CSASRSNQPQHF. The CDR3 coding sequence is TGCAGTGCTAGTAGGAGCAATCAGCCCCAGCATTTT.

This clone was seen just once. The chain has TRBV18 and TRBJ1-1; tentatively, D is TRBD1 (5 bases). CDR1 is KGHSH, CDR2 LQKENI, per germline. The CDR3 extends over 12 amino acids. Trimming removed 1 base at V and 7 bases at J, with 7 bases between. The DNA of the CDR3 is TGTGCCAGCTCACCACGGGGGGGTGAAGCTTTCTTT. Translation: CASSPRGGEAFF. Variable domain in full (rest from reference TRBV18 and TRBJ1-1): NAGVMQNPRHLVRRRGQEARLRCSPMKGHSHVYWYRQLPEEGLKFMVYLQKENIIDESGMPKERFSAEFPKEGPSILRIQQVVRGDSAAYFCASSPRGGEAFFGQGTRLTVV.

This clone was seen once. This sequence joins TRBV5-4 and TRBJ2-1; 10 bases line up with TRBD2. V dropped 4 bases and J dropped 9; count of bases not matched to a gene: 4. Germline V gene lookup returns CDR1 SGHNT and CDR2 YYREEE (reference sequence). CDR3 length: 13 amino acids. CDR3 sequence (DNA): TGTGCCAGCAGCGGGGGACTAGCGATTGAGCAGTTCTTC. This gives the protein CASSGGLAIEQFF.

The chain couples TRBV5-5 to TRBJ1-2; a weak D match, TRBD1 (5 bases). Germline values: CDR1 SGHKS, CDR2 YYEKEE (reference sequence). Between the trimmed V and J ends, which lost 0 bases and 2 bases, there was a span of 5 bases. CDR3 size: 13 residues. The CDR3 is CASSLGGNYGYTF. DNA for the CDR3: TGTGCCAGCAGCTTGGGGGGGAACTATGGCTACACCTTC.

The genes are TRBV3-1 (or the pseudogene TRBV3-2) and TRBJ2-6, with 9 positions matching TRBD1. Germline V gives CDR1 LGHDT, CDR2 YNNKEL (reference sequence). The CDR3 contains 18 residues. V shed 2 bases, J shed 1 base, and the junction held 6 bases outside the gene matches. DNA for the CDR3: TGTGCCAGCAGCCAAAGGGACAGGGCTCGATCTGGGGCCAACGTCCTGACTTTC. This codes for CASSQRDRARSGANVLTF.

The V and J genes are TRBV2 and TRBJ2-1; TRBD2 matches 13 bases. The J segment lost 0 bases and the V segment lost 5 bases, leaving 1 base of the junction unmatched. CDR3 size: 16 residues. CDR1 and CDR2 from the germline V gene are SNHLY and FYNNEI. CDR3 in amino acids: CASSRTSGSSYNEQFF. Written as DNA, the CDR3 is TGTGCCAGCAGTCGGACTAGCGGGAGCTCCTACAATGAGCAGTTCTTC.

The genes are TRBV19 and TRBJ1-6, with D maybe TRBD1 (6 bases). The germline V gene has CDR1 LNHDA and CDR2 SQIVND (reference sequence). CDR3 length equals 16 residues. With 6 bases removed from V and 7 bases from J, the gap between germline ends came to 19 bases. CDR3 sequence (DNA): TGTGCCAGTAGGAGGCGAGACGGGAGGGGGAATTCACCCCTCCACTTT. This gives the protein CASRRRDGRGNSPLHF. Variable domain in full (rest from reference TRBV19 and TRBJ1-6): DGGITQSPKYLFRKEGQNVTLSCEQNLNHDAMYWYRQDPGQGLRLIYYSQIVNDFQKGDIAEGYSVSREKKESFPLTVTSAQKNPTAFYLCASRRRDGRGNSPLHFGNGTRLTVT.

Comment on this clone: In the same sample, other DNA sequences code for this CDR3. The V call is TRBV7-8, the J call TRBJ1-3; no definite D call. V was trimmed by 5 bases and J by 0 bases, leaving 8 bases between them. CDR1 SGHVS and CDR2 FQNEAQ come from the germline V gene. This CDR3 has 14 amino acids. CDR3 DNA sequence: TGTGCCAGCAGCCCCCTAGGCTCTGGAAACACCATATATTTT. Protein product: CASSPLGSGNTIYF.

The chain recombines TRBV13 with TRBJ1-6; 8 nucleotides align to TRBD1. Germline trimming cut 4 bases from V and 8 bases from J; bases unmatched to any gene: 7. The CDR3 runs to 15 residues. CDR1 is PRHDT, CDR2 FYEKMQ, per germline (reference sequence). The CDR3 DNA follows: TGTGCCAGCAGCTCCCGGACAGGGTCATATTCACCCCTCCACTTT. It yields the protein CASSSRTGSYSPLHF.

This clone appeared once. The CDR3 coding sequence is TGCGCCAGCAGCTTAAGTAATAATGAAAAACTGTTTTTT. It translates to CASSLSNNEKLFF. The chain recombines TRBV5-1 with TRBJ1-4; D gene uncertain. Trimming took 2 bases from V and 4 from J, leaving 6 bases between them. The CDR3 contains 13 residues. Germline lookup yields CDR1 SGHRS and CDR2 YFSETQ.

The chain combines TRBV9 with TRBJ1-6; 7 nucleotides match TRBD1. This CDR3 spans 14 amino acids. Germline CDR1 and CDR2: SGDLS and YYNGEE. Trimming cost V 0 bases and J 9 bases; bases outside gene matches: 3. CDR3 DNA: TGTGCCAGCAGCGTAGGAGGGGGCGGTTCACCCCTCCACTTT. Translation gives CASSVGGGGSPLHF.

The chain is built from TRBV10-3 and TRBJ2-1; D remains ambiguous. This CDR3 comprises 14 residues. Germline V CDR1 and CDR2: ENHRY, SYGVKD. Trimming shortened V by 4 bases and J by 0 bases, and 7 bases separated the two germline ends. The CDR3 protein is CAISGASSYNEQFF. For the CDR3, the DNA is TGTGCCATCAGTGGGGCGAGCTCCTACAATGAGCAGTTCTTC.

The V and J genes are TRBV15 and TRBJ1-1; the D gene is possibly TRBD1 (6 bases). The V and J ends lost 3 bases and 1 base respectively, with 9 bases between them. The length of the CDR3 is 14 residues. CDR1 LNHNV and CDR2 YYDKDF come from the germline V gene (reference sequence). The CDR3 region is CATSRGGANTEAFF. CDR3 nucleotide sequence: TGTGCCACCAGCAGGGGGGGGGCGAACACTGAAGCTTTCTTT.

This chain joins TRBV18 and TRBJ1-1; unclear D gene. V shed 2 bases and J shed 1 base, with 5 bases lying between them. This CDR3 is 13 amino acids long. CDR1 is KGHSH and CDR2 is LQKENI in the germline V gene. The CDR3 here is CASSPTQNTEAFF. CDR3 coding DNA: TGTGCCAGCTCACCAACCCAGAACACTGAAGCTTTCTTT.

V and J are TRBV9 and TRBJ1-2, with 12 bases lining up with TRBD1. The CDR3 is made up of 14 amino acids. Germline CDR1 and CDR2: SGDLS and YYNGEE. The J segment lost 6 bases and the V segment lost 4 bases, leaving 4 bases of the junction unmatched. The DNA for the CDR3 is TGTGCCAGCAGCCTGGGACAGGGGGCGAATGGCTACACCTTC. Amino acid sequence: CASSLGQGANGYTF.

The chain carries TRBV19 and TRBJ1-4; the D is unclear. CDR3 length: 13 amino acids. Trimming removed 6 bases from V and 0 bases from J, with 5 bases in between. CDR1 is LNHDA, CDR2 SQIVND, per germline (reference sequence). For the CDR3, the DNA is TGTGCCAGTAGGGATGCAACTAATGAAAAACTGTTTTTT. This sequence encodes CASRDATNEKLFF. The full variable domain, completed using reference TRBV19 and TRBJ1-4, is DGGITQSPKYLFRKEGQNVTLSCEQNLNHDAMYWYRQDPGQGLRLIYYSQIVNDFQKGDIAEGYSVSREKKESFPLTVTSAQKNPTAFYLCASRDATNEKLFFGSGTQLSVL.

This CDR3 reads CATRDRPYGYTF. CDR3 nucleotide sequence: TGTGCCACCCGGGACCGACCCTATGGCTACACCTTC. The J gene is TRBJ1-2, the V gene TRBV28; TRBD1 is a possible D gene (5 bases). V lost 10 bases and J lost 4, with 13 bases in between. Germline V lookup: CDR1 MDHEN, CDR2 SYDVKM. The CDR3 runs to 12 residues.

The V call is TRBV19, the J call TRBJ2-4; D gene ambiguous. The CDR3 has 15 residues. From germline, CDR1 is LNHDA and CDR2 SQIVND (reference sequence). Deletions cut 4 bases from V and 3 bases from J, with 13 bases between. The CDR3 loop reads CASSTDLRYKNIQYF. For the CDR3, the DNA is TGTGCCAGTAGTACTGACTTGAGATACAAAAACATTCAGTACTTC.

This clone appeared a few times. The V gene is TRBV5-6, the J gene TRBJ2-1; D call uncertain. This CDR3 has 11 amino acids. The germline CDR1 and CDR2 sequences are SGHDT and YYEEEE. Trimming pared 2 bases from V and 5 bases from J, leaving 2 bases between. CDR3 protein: CASSFHNEQFF. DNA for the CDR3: TGTGCCAGCAGCTTTCACAATGAGCAGTTCTTC.

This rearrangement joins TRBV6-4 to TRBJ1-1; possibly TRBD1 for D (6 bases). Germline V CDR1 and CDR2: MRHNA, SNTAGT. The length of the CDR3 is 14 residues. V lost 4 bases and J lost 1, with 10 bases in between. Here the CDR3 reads CASSAGDTNTEAFF. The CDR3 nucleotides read TGTGCCAGCAGTGCGGGGGACACGAACACTGAAGCTTTCTTT.

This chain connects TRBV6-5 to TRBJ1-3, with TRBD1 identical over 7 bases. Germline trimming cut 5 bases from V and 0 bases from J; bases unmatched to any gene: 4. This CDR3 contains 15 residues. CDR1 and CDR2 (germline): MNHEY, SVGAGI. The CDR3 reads CASSLDRDSGNTIYF. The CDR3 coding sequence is TGTGCCAGCAGTCTCGACAGGGACTCTGGAAACACCATATATTTT.

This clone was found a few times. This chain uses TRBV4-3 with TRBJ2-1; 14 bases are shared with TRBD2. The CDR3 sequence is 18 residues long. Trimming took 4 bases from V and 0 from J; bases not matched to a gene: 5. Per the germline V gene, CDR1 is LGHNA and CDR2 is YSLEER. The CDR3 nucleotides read TGCGCCAGCAGCCCGGGACTAGCGGGAGAAATCTCCTACAATGAGCAGTTCTTC. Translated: CASSPGLAGEISYNEQFF.

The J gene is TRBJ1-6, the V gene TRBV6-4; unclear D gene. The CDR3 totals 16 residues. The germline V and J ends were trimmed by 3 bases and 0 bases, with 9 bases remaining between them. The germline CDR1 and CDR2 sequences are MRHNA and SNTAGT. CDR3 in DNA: TGTGCCAGCAGTGAAAAGGACGGCTCCTATAATTCACCCCTCCACTTT. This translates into CASSEKDGSYNSPLHF.

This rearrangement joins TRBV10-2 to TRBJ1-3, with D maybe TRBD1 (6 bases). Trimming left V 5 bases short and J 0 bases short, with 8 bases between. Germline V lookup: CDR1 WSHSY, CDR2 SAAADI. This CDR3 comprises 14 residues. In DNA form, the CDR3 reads TGCGCCAGCAGTTCGACAGGCTCTGGAAACACCATATATTTT. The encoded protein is CASSSTGSGNTIYF.

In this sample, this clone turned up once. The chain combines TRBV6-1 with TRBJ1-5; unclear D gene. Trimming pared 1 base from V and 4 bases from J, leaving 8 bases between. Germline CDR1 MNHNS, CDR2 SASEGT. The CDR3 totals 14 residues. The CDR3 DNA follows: TGTGCCAGCAGTGAAGACGGAGGGAATCAGCCCCAGCATTTT. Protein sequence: CASSEDGGNQPQHF.

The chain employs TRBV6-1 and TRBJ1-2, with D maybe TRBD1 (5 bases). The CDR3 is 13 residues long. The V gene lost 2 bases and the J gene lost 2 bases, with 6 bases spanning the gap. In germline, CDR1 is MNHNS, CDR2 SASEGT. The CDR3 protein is CASSEWDNYGYTF. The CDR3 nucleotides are TGTGCCAGCAGTGAATGGGACAACTATGGCTACACCTTC.

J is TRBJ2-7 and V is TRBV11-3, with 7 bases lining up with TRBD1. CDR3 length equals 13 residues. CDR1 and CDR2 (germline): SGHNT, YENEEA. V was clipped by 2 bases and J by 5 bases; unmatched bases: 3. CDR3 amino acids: CASSLTQGNEQYF. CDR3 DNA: TGTGCCAGCAGCTTAACACAGGGGAACGAGCAGTACTTC.

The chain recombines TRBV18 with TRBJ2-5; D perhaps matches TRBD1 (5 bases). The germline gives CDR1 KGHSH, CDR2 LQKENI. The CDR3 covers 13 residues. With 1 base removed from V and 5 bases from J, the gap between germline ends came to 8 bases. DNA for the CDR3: TGTGCCAGCTCACCACGCAGGGCGGAGACCCAGTACTTC. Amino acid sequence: CASSPRRAETQYF.

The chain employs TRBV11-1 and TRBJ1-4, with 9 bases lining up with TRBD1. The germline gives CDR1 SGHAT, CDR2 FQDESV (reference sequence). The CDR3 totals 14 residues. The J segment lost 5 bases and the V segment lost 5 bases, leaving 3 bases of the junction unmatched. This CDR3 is CASSPDRGNEKLFF. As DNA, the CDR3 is TGTGCCAGCAGCCCCGACAGGGGGAATGAAAAACTGTTTTTT. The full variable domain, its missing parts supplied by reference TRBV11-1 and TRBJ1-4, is EAEVAQSPRYKITEKSQAVAFWCDPISGHATLYWYRQILGQGPELLVQFQDESVVDDSQLPKDRFSAERLKGVDSTLKIQPAELGDSAMYLCASSPDRGNEKLFFGSGTQLSVL.

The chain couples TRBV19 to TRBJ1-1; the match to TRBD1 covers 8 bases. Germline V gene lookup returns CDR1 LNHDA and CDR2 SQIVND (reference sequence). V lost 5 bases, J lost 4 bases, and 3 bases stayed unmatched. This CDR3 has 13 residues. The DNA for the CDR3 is TGTGCCAGTAGTGTACAGGGGGGCACTGAAGCTTTCTTT. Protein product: CASSVQGGTEAFF. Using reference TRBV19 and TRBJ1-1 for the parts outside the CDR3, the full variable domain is DGGITQSPKYLFRKEGQNVTLSCEQNLNHDAMYWYRQDPGQGLRLIYYSQIVNDFQKGDIAEGYSVSREKKESFPLTVTSAQKNPTAFYLCASSVQGGTEAFFGQGTRLTVV.

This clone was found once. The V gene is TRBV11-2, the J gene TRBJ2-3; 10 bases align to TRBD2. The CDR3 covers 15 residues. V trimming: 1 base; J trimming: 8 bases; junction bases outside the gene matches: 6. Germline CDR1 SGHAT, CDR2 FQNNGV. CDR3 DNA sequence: TGTGCCAGCAGCTTAGTAGCGGGGGGCCGGAGTACGCAGTATTTT. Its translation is CASSLVAGGRSTQYF.

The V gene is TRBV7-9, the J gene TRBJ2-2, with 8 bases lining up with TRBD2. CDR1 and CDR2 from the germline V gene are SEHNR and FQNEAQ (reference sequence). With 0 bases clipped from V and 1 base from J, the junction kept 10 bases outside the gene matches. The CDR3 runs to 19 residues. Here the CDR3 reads CASSLAWDGLAVNTGELFF. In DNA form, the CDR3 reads TGTGCCAGCAGCTTAGCGTGGGATGGACTAGCTGTGAACACCGGGGAGCTGTTTTTT.